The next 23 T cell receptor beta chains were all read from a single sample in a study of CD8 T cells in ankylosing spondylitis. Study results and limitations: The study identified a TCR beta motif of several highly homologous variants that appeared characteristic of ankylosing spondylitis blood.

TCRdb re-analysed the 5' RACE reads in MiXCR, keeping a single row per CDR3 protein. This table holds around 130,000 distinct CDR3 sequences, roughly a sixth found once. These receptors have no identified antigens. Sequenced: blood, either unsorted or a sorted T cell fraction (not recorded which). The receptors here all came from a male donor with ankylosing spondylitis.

In DNA form, the CDR3 reads TGTGCCAGCAGCCTGGGCGGGTACGTTGGTGAGCAGTACTTC. It encodes CASSLGGYVGEQYF. The gene calls are TRBV12-3 or TRBV12-4 and TRBJ2-7, with a possible D match to TRBD2 (5 bases). The CDR3 consists of 14 residues. V was trimmed by 6 bases and J by 7 bases, leaving 19 bases between them.

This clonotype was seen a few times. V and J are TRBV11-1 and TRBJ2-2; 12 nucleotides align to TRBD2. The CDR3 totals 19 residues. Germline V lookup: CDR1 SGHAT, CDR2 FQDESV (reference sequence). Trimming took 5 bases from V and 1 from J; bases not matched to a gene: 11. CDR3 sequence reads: CASSREPGLAGRNTGELFF. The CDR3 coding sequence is TGTGCCAGCAGCAGGGAACCAGGACTAGCGGGAAGGAACACCGGGGAGCTGTTTTTT.

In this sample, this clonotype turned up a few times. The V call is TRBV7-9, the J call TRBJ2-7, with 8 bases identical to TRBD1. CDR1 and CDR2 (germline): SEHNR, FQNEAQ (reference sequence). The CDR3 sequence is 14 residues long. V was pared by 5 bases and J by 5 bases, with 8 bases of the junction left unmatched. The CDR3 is CASSPTQDRDEQYF. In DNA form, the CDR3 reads TGTGCCAGCAGCCCTACCCAGGACAGGGACGAGCAGTACTTC.

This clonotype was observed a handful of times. The CDR3 DNA reads as TGTGCCAGCAGCCAAAGACCGGGCTCCTACGAGCAGTACTTC. The encoded protein is CASSQRPGSYEQYF. The chain combines TRBV5-4 with TRBJ2-7; D remains ambiguous. From germline, CDR1 is SGHNT and CDR2 YYREEE (reference sequence). This CDR3 is built from 14 residues. The germline V and J ends were trimmed by 4 bases and 0 bases, with 11 bases remaining between them.

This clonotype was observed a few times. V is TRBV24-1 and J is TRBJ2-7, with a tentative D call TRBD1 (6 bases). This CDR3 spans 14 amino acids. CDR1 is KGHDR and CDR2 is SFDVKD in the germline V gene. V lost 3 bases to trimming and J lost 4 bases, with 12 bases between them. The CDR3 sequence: CATSDPRDIYEQYF. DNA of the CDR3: TGTGCCACCAGTGATCCCCGGGACATTTACGAGCAGTACTTC.

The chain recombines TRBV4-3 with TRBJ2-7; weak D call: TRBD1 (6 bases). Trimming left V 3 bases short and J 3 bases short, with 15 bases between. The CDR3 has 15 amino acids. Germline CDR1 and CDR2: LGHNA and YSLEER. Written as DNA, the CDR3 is TGCGCCAGCAGCCACCATCGGGACACCTACTACGAGCAGTACTTC. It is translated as CASSHHRDTYYEQYF.

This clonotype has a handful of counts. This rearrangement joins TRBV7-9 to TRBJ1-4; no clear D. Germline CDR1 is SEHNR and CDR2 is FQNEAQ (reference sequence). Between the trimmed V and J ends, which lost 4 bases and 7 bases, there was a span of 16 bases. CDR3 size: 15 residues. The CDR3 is CASSYHELAGEKLFF. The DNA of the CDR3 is TGTGCCAGCAGCTACCACGAGTTAGCGGGTGAAAAACTGTTTTTT.

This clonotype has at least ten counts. The CDR3 coding sequence is TGTGCCAGCAGCTTAGGGCCGGGTCAGCCCCAGCATTTT. Its protein product is CASSLGPGQPQHF. The chain has TRBV7-6 and TRBJ1-5, with unresolved D. Germline-derived CDR1 and CDR2 are SGHVS and FNYEAQ. Trimming took 1 base from V and 6 from J, leaving 7 bases between them. This CDR3 spans 13 amino acids.

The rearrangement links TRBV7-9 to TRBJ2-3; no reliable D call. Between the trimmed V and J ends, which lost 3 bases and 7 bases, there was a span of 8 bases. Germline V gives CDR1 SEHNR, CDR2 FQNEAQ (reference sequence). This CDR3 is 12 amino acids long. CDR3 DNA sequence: TGTGCCAGCAGCTTGGGGATGCATACGCAGTATTTT. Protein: CASSLGMHTQYF.

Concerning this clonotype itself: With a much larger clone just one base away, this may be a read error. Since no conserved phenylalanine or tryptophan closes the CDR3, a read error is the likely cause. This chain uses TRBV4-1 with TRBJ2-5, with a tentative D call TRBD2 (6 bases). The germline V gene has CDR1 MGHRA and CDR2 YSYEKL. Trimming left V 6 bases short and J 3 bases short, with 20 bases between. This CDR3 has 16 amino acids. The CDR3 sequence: CASSPIHPTGEETQYY. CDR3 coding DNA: TGCGCCAGCAGTCCCATTCACCCGACGGGGGAAGAGACCCAGTACTAC.

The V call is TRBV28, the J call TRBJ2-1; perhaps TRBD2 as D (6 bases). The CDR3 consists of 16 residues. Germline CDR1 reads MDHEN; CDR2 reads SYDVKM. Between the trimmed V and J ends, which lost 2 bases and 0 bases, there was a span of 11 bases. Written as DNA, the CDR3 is TGTGCCAGCAGTTTACTTGCGGGACGCTCCTACAATGAGCAGTTCTTC. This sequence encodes CASSLLAGRSYNEQFF.

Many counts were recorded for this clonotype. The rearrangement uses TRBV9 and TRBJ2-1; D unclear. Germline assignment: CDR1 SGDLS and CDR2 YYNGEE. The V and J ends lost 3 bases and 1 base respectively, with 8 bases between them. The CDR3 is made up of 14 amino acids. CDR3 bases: TGTGCCAGCAGCGCACAAGGATCCTACAATGAGCAGTTCTTC. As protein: CASSAQGSYNEQFF.

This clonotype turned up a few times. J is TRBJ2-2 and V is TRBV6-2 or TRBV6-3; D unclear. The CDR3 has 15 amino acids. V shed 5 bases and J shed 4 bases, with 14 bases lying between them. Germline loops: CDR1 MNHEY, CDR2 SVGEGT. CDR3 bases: TGTGCCAGCAGTCCCCCCCCGGCGCGCACCGGGGAGCTGTTTTTT. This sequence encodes CASSPPPARTGELFF.

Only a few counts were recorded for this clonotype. In DNA form, the CDR3 reads TGTGCCAGCAGTGACTCACAGAATGAGCAGTTCTTC. Protein: CASSDSQNEQFF. The V and J genes are TRBV28 and TRBJ2-1; D is undetermined. Trimming shortened V by 5 bases and J by 7 bases, and 9 bases separated the two germline ends. Germline V CDR1 and CDR2: MDHEN, SYDVKM. The CDR3 consists of 12 residues.

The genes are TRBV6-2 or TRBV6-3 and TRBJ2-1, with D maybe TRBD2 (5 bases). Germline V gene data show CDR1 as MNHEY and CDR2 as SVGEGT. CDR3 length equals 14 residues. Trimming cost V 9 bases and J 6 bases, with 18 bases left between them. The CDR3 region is CASRLLGNPNEQFF. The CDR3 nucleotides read TGTGCCAGTAGACTATTAGGGAACCCCAATGAGCAGTTCTTC.

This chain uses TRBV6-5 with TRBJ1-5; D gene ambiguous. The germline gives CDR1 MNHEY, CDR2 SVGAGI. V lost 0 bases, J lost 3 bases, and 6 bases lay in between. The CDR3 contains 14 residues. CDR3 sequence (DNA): TGTGCCAGCAGTTACTCTAAACACAATCAGCCCCAGCATTTT. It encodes CASSYSKHNQPQHF.

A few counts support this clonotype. The CDR3 loop reads CASSPGTAGVGTMGQFF. CDR3 DNA: TGTGCCAGCAGTCCTGGTACTGCGGGAGTAGGGACAATGGGGCAGTTCTTC. This chain connects TRBV27 to TRBJ2-1; maybe TRBD2 (7 bases). The CDR3 is 17 amino acids. Per the germline V gene, CDR1 is MNHEY and CDR2 is SMNVEV (reference sequence). Trimming cost V 5 bases and J 12 bases, with 29 bases left between them.

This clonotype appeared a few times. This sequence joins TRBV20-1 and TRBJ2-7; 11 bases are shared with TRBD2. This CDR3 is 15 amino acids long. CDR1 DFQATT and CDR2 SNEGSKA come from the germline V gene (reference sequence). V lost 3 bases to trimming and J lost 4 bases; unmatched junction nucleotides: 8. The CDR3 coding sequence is TGCAGTGCTAGTCCCCTAACTAGCGGGAGTTACGAGCAGTACTTC. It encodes CSASPLTSGSYEQYF.

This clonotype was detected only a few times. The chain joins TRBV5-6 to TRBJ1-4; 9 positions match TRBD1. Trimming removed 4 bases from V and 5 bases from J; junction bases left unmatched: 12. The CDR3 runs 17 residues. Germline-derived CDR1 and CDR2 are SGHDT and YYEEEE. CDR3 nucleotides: TGTGCCAGCAGCCTTGGACAGGGGTTCTCCACCAATGAAAAACTGTTTTTT. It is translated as CASSLGQGFSTNEKLFF. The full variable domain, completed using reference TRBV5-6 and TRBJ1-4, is DAGVTQSPTHLIKTRGQQVTLRCSPKSGHDTVSWYQQALGQGPQFIFQYYEEEERQRGNFPDRFSGHQFPNYSSELNVNALLLGDSALYLCASSLGQGFSTNEKLFFGSGTQLSVL.

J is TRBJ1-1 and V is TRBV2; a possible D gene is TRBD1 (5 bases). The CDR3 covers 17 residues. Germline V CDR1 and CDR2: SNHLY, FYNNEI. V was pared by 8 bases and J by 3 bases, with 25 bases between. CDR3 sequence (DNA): TGTGCCAGCTGGTTATCAACGGGGAGGGGCGAGGACACTGAAGCTTTCTTT. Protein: CASWLSTGRGEDTEAFF.

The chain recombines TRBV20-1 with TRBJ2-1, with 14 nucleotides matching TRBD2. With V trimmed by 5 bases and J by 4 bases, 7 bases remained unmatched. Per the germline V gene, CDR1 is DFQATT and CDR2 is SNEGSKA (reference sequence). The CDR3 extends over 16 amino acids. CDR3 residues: CSAARLAGGLYNEQFF. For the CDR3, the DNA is TGCAGTGCTGCCCGACTAGCGGGAGGGCTATACAATGAGCAGTTCTTC.

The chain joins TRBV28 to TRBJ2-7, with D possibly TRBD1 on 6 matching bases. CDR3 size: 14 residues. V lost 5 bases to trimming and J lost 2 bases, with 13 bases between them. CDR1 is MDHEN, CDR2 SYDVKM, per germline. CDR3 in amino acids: CASSLIRGTYEQYF. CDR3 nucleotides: TGTGCCAGCAGTCTGATCAGGGGTACCTACGAGCAGTACTTC. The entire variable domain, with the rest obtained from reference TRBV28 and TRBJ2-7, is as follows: DVKVTQSSRYLVKRTGEKVFLECVQDMDHENMFWYRQDPGLGLRLIYFSYDVKMKEKGDIPEGYSVSREKKERFSLILESASTNQTSMYLCASSLIRGTYEQYFGPGTRLTVT.

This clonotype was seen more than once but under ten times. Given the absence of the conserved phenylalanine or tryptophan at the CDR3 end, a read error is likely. The CDR3 here is CSASSRNKNEQFL. CDR3 nucleotide sequence: TGCAGTGCTAGTAGCCGGAACAAAAATGAGCAGTTCCTC. The chain carries TRBV20-1 and TRBJ2-1; D is undetermined. Germline V CDR1 and CDR2: DFQATT, SNEGSKA (reference sequence). The CDR3 is made up of 13 amino acids. With 3 bases removed from V and 7 bases from J, the gap between germline ends came to 13 bases.